The 7 T cell receptor beta chains below all came from one sample that was sequenced in a study of cytotoxic CD8 clonotypes in ibrutinib-treated CLL. TCRdb's copy holds only in-frame clones and misses some; the assay was immunoSEQ multiplex PCR. There are 250,000 to 350,000 clones in the sample; around 69% occur only once, and around 6% lies in the top ten. Sequenced here: PBMCs, sampled at disease progression, from a patient treated with ibrutinib. The receptors were sampled from a human donor with chronic lymphocytic leukemia.

The chain carries TRBV5-1 and TRBJ1-1; D gene uncertain. The CDR3 is 14 amino acids. Germline lookup yields CDR1 SGHRS and CDR2 YFSETQ. The V end lost 3 bases, the J end lost 1 base, and 10 bases lay between the germline ends. The CDR3 here is CASSYMAGNTEAFF. As DNA, the CDR3 is TGCGCCAGCAGCTATATGGCAGGGAACACTGAAGCTTTCTTT.

CDR3 loop: CASSFWTGDEQYF. In DNA, the CDR3 is TGTGCCAGCAGCTTCTGGACAGGGGACGAGCAGTACTTC. J is TRBJ2-7 and V is TRBV11-3; 9 nucleotides match TRBD1. V dropped 3 bases and J dropped 5; count of bases not matched to a gene: 2. Germline V gene data show CDR1 as SGHNT and CDR2 as YENEEA. The CDR3 is 13 amino acids.

CDR3 in amino acids: CASSGDRGRNEQYF. The CDR3 region has the DNA TGTGCCAGTAGTGGCGACAGGGGGCGTAACGAGCAGTACTTC. V is TRBV19 and J is TRBJ2-7; 10 positions agree with TRBD1. This CDR3 has 14 residues. J lost 5 bases, V lost 5 bases, and 6 bases had no gene match. Germline CDR1 and CDR2: LNHDA and SQIVND (reference sequence).

V gene TRBV6-1 combines with J gene TRBJ2-3; D is perhaps TRBD1 or TRBD2 (5 bases each). V gave up 6 bases and J gave up 2 bases, with 12 bases separating them. The germline CDR1 and CDR2 sequences are MNHNS and SASEGT. This CDR3 has 14 residues. The CDR3, as DNA: TGTGCCAGCAGAAGGGACGGCATCACAGATACGCAGTATTTT. Protein product: CASRRDGITDTQYF.

J is TRBJ2-2 and V is TRBV7-2, with D tentatively TRBD1 or TRBD2 (5 bases each). The CDR3 runs 13 residues. Trimming left V 4 bases short and J 5 bases short, with 8 bases between. CDR1 and CDR2 from the germline V gene are SGHTA and FQGNSA. The CDR3 DNA reads TGTGCCAGCAGCTCGAGGGGAACCGGGGAGCTGTTTTTT. Translated: CASSSRGTGELFF.

The chain joins TRBV7-2 to TRBJ1-4; D remains ambiguous. Germline V gives CDR1 SGHTA, CDR2 FQGNSA. The CDR3 loop spans 12 amino acids. Trimming stripped 5 bases from V and 8 bases from J, with 9 bases between. In DNA, the CDR3 is TGTGCCAGCAGCCTTCTCTCGGAAAAACTGTTTTTT. This translates into CASSLLSEKLFF.

The chain is built from TRBV5-8 and TRBJ1-2; weak D call: TRBD1 (6 bases). Per germline, CDR1 SGHTS and CDR2 YDEGEE. The V and J ends lost 3 bases and 2 bases respectively, with 11 bases between them. This CDR3 is built from 14 residues. The CDR3 loop is CASSYGQLNYGYTF. CDR3 DNA: TGTGCCAGCAGCTACGGACAGCTAAACTATGGCTACACCTTC.